The clone carrying this T cell receptor beta chain was detected many times. Antigen specificity is unknown. What was amplified from RNA transcripts were TCR beta CDR3 regions. The TCR CDR3 was amplified in a first-round RT-PCR using the HTBI primer set. In TCRdb, the multiplex PCR reads were re-called with MiXCR into one record per CDR3 protein. The repertoire includes nearly 600,000 distinct CDR3 sequences, approximately 14% of them detected once, and more than 5% sits in the top ten. The V segment lost 3 bases and the J segment 5 bases; nucleotides outside the gene matches: 0. The germline CDR1 and CDR2 sequences are ENHRY and SYGVKD. The CDR3 sequence is 12 residues long. This sample was taken from a study of T cells in Graves' hyperthyroidism and ophthalmopathy. Whole-study findings and limits: Peripheral blood also featured most of the thyroid clonotypes expanded above 0.001.

V and J are TRBV10-3 and TRBJ2-5; 7 nucleotides match TRBD1. The sample taken for sequencing was blood. This TCR came from a woman in her 30s with Graves' hyperthyroidism that later progressed to Graves' ophthalmopathy. CDR3 in amino acids: CAISDRGETQYF. The CDR3 bases are TGTGCCATCAGTGACAGGGGGGAGACCCAGTACTTC.